These 10 T cell receptor beta chains were sequenced from one sample in a study of blood T cell repertoires in COVID-19 (dated by TCRdb to 2018 to 2021). Library preparation used the immunoSEQ multiplex PCR assay. TCRdb retrieved this table from immuneACCESS and kept in-frame rearrangements only. Not all clones are present; in checked studies, unresolved V genes account for under half, and no reason is known for the remainder. For this sample there are some 400,000 clones; around 84% appear just once. The ten largest clones add up to over 0.95% of the sample. Sequenced input: peripheral blood. Receptors originate from a human donor with acute or convalescent COVID-19. The donor label of this sample is uncertain.

The V gene is TRBV4-2, the J gene TRBJ2-7; 8 bases are a match to TRBD1. CDR3 length equals 16 residues. The V and J ends lost 0 bases and 4 bases, in that order; junction bases with no gene match: 8. Germline CDR1 and CDR2: LGHNA and YNFKEQ. The CDR3 DNA reads TGTGCCAGCAGCCAAGAAGACAGGGGCGAAGTATACGAGCAGTACTTC. It specifies CASSQEDRGEVYEQYF.

The chain uses TRBV19 and TRBJ1-1; 8 nucleotides line up with TRBD1. Germline CDR1 is LNHDA and CDR2 is SQIVND (reference sequence). This CDR3 comprises 13 residues. After removal of 4 bases from V and 3 bases from J, the junction contained 1 base not matched to a gene. The CDR3 sequence is CASSRTGYTEAFF. The DNA of the CDR3 is TGTGCCAGTAGTAGGACAGGGTACACTGAAGCTTTCTTT.

The chain is built from TRBV19 and TRBJ2-1; TRBD2 matches at 12 bases. Per the germline V gene, CDR1 is LNHDA and CDR2 is SQIVND (reference sequence). The CDR3 is made up of 18 amino acids. V trimming: 5 bases; J trimming: 0 bases; junction bases outside the gene matches: 8. CDR3 nucleotide sequence: TGTGCCAGTAGTCCCACGGGACTAGCGGGTAGCTCCTACAATGAGCAGTTCTTC. The encoded protein is CASSPTGLAGSSYNEQFF.

The rearrangement uses TRBV6-5 and TRBJ1-2, with TRBD1 matching 8 bases. The V gene end was trimmed by 7 bases and the J gene end by 8 bases; junction bases not matched to a gene: 12. This CDR3 has 14 amino acids. Germline V lookup: CDR1 MNHEY, CDR2 SVGAGI. DNA of the CDR3: TGTGCCAGCACGAAGACAGGGGCCCCTGGGGGCTACACCTTC. Amino acid sequence: CASTKTGAPGGYTF.

The gene calls are TRBV2 and TRBJ2-3; TRBD2 agrees at 11 bases. The V gene's germline CDR1 is SNHLY and CDR2 FYNNEI. The V segment lost 7 bases and the J segment 3 bases; nucleotides outside the gene matches: 6. The CDR3 loop spans 15 amino acids. CDR3 sequence: CASTMTSGVTDTQYF. CDR3 nucleotides: TGTGCCAGCACTATGACTAGCGGGGTGACAGATACGCAGTATTTT.

The chain uses TRBV2 and TRBJ1-5; the D gene is possibly TRBD1 (6 bases). V was trimmed by 5 bases and J by 2 bases, leaving 10 bases between them. CDR1 SNHLY and CDR2 FYNNEI come from the germline V gene. This CDR3 contains 14 residues. CDR3 bases: TGTGCCAGCAGTTCACAGGGAGGCAATCAGCCCCAGCATTTT. It yields the protein CASSSQGGNQPQHF.

The chain uses TRBV7-7 and TRBJ2-1; 7 positions agree with TRBD2. The V and J ends lost 4 bases and 1 base, in that order; junction bases with no gene match: 4. Germline CDR1 SSHAT, CDR2 FNYEAQ (reference sequence). This CDR3 has 15 amino acids. CDR3 coding DNA: TGTGCCAGCAGCTCGACAGCGGGGTCCTACAATGAGCAGTTCTTC. Amino acids: CASSSTAGSYNEQFF.

The DNA of the CDR3 is TGTGCCAGCTCACCACAGGTTTTGACAACAGGAAACACCATATATTTT. Translation gives CASSPQVLTTGNTIYF. This rearrangement joins TRBV18 to TRBJ1-3; D ambiguous. Germline V gives CDR1 KGHSH, CDR2 LQKENI. V was trimmed by 1 base and J by 4 bases, leaving 14 bases between them. This CDR3 region has 16 residues.

This chain joins TRBV6-5 and TRBJ1-1; D gene uncertain. The germline V and J ends were trimmed by 8 bases and 6 bases, with 16 bases remaining between them. The germline V gene encodes CDR1 MNHEY and CDR2 SVGAGI. The CDR3 is made up of 13 amino acids. CDR3 sequence reads: CASGLTMEAEAFF. CDR3 DNA: TGTGCCAGCGGCCTGACGATGGAGGCTGAAGCTTTCTTT.

Only one count was recorded for this clone. V and J are TRBV7-2 and TRBJ2-7; 15 nucleotides align to TRBD2. CDR3 length: 17 residues. Germline V gene data show CDR1 as SGHTA and CDR2 as FQGNSA. V lost 2 bases, J lost 4 bases, and 6 bases stayed unmatched. CDR3 residues: CASSLYGLAGGQYEQYF. The CDR3 DNA is TGTGCCAGCAGCTTATACGGACTAGCGGGAGGGCAATACGAGCAGTACTTC.